This T cell receptor beta chain comes out of a study of cytomegalovirus exposure and HLA in healthy donors. Overall study findings and caveats: Segments of the TCR beta V type were, in most cases, productive about 87% or about 30% of the time in an earlier analysis.

The study ran its PCR with 60 Vbeta and 13 Jbeta primers. The protocol was immunoSEQ multiplex PCR, while the TCRdb copy is restricted to in-frame clones and leaves out a portion. Of 60,000 to 90,000 clones in the sample, 70% are singletons; the top ten hold roughly 9.8%. A remark on this clone: Its antigen is unidentified.

CDR1 SQVTM and CDR2 ANQGSEA come from the germline V gene. Trimming shortened V by 4 bases and J by 7 bases, and 17 bases separated the two germline ends. The CDR3 totals 14 residues. The chain employs TRBV29-1 and TRBJ2-1, with D possibly matching TRBD1 (6 bases). The sequenced sample was PBMCs. The TCR sequence derives from a woman aged 45-65 years in good health and CMV-seropositive. CDR3 nucleotides: TGCAGCGTTGTGGGCCAGGGGATTGGAAATGAGCAGTTCTTC. This translates into CSVVGQGIGNEQFF.